The 31 T cell receptor beta chains in this list originate from one sample, sequenced in a study of cytomegalovirus exposure and HLA in healthy donors. Use of 60 Vbeta and 13 Jbeta primers characterized the PCR. Produced via immunoSEQ multiplex PCR; TCRdb's table is partial and in-frame only. The sample has about 140,000 clones; under 70% are singletons. The sequencing input was PBMCs. The receptors come from a man aged 30 to 39 in good health and CMV-seropositive.

The chain links TRBV20-1 to TRBJ2-1; unclear D gene. The ends were cut back, 0 bases at V and 9 bases at J, with 6 bases in the middle. The germline V gene has CDR1 DFQATT and CDR2 SNEGSKA (reference sequence). The CDR3 length is 11 residues. The CDR3 nucleotides are TGCAGTGCTAGAGATAACAGTGAGCAGTTCTTC. As protein: CSARDNSEQFF.

The gene calls are TRBV7-9 and TRBJ2-7; D may be TRBD2 (6 bases). CDR3 length equals 15 residues. Germline V gene lookup returns CDR1 SEHNR and CDR2 FQNEAQ (reference sequence). Trimming stripped 4 bases from V and 3 bases from J, with 16 bases between. The CDR3 region is CASSSLDSGFYEQYF. CDR3 nucleotide sequence: TGTGCCAGCAGCTCACTAGATAGCGGTTTCTACGAGCAGTACTTC.

The V and J genes are TRBV15 and TRBJ2-6; no firm D call. Germline CDR1 and CDR2: LNHNV and YYDKDF (reference sequence). The CDR3 is made up of 15 amino acids. V was trimmed by 1 base and J by 2 bases, leaving 6 bases between them. The CDR3 loop is CATSRVAAGANVLTF. Here the CDR3 DNA reads TGTGCCACCAGCAGAGTGGCAGCTGGGGCCAACGTCCTGACTTTC.

Comments on this clone: Mismatch with germline at one junction end may stem from a read error. The chain uses TRBV7-7 and TRBJ2-5; possible D gene TRBD1, 7 bases. This CDR3 contains 14 residues. Germline assignment: CDR1 SSHAT and CDR2 FNYEAQ (reference sequence). The CDR3 DNA is TGTGCTAGCAGCCCCTCGACAGGGAGGGAGACCCAGTACTTC. Residues: CASSPSTGRETQYF.

V is TRBV5-1 and J is TRBJ2-7; D is possibly TRBD2 (5 bases). The ends were cut back, 5 bases at V and 7 bases at J, with 13 bases in the middle. This CDR3 contains 12 residues. Per germline, CDR1 SGHRS and CDR2 YFSETQ. This CDR3 is CASSSPSGEQYF. CDR3 in DNA: TGCGCCAGCAGTTCTCCTTCGGGGGAGCAGTACTTC.

The chain combines TRBV6-5 with TRBJ2-7; a possible D gene is TRBD2 (5 bases). The V gene lost 4 bases and the J gene lost 3 bases, with 13 bases spanning the gap. CDR1 and CDR2 from the germline V gene are MNHEY and SVGAGI. The CDR3 spans 14 residues. The CDR3 loop is CASSFPDGDYEQYF. The CDR3, as DNA: TGTGCCAGCAGTTTCCCGGACGGGGACTACGAGCAGTACTTC.

This chain joins TRBV10-3 and TRBJ2-1; 11 bases line up with TRBD2. This CDR3 is built from 13 residues. CDR1 and CDR2 from the germline V gene are ENHRY and SYGVKD. The V gene end was trimmed by 9 bases and the J gene end by 6 bases; junction bases not matched to a gene: 4. The CDR3 DNA sequence: TGTGCCATTCTAGCGGGAGGCCTCAATGAGCAGTTCTTC. The encoded protein is CAILAGGLNEQFF.

This sequence joins TRBV6-1 and TRBJ2-4, with 12 bases aligning to TRBD2. The CDR3 runs 15 residues. Germline loops: CDR1 MNHNS, CDR2 SASEGT. V shed 7 bases and J 7 bases; nucleotides not matched to a gene: 8. The CDR3 nucleotides are TGTGCCAGCAACGGACTAGCGGGGTTAAGGAACATTCAGTACTTC. Translating gives CASNGLAGLRNIQYF.

V is TRBV6-1 and J is TRBJ2-7, with 10 bases matching TRBD2. V gave up 2 bases and J gave up 4 bases; unmatched junction bases: 11. This CDR3 is 17 amino acids long. The germline gives CDR1 MNHNS, CDR2 SASEGT. CDR3 sequence: CASSEPPGSGRSYEQYF. The CDR3 nucleotides read TGTGCCAGCAGTGAACCCCCGGGTAGCGGGAGGTCATACGAGCAGTACTTC.

The J gene is TRBJ2-7, the V gene TRBV25-1; D is perhaps TRBD1 (5 bases). Germline-derived CDR1 and CDR2 are MGHDK and SYGVNS. The CDR3 has 14 amino acids. V was clipped by 1 base and J by 4 bases, with 11 bases between them. The DNA of the CDR3 is TGTGCCAGCAGTGAATCCGGCAGGGAATACGAGCAGTACTTC. Amino acids: CASSESGREYEQYF.

J is TRBJ2-7 and V is TRBV6-1; the match to TRBD1 covers 9 bases. V shed 8 bases and J 6 bases; nucleotides not matched to a gene: 8. The germline V gene encodes CDR1 MNHNS and CDR2 SASEGT. The CDR3 loop spans 13 amino acids. CDR3 sequence reads: CASSRTGVGEQYF. The CDR3 DNA is TGTGCCAGCTCGAGGACAGGGGTGGGCGAGCAGTACTTC.

V and J are TRBV9 and TRBJ2-2; 10 nucleotides match TRBD2. Trimming cost V 2 bases and J 6 bases; bases outside gene matches: 7. Germline V gives CDR1 SGDLS, CDR2 YYNGEE. CDR3 length: 16 residues. CDR3 loop: CASSVDSGRLSGELFF. The CDR3 nucleotides read TGTGCCAGCAGCGTCGATAGCGGGAGGCTCTCCGGGGAGCTGTTTTTT.

Only a few counts were recorded for this clone. Within the sample, other DNA sequences also encode this same CDR3. The chain carries TRBV27 and TRBJ2-7, with unresolved D. The V gene's germline CDR1 is MNHEY and CDR2 SMNVEV (reference sequence). The CDR3 has 11 amino acids. Trimming pared 2 bases from V and 5 bases from J, leaving 4 bases between. CDR3 DNA sequence: TGTGCCAGCAGTTTAGGCCACGAGCAGTACTTC. As protein: CASSLGHEQYF.

This chain uses TRBV7-9 with TRBJ2-1; 9 positions match TRBD2. The junction had 12 bases not matched to a gene; V was cut back by 3 bases and J by 3 bases. The CDR3 is 18 amino acids. From germline, CDR1 is SEHNR and CDR2 FQNEAQ (reference sequence). CDR3 amino acids: CASSFGNGLAGNYNEQFF. The CDR3 bases are TGTGCCAGCAGCTTCGGAAATGGGCTAGCGGGAAACTACAATGAGCAGTTCTTC.

The chain couples TRBV25-1 to TRBJ2-5, with D possibly matching TRBD1 (6 bases). Per germline, CDR1 MGHDK and CDR2 SYGVNS. V gave up 6 bases and J gave up 1 base, with 15 bases separating them. The CDR3 contains 15 residues. CDR3 region: CASRDGRTVQETQYF. The CDR3 DNA is TGTGCCAGCAGGGACGGTAGGACAGTCCAAGAGACCCAGTACTTC.

This clone appeared a single time. The rearrangement joins TRBV7-9 to TRBJ1-2; 7 bases are shared with TRBD1. In germline, CDR1 is SEHNR, CDR2 FQNEAQ (reference sequence). The CDR3 has 12 amino acids. V shed 7 bases, J shed 7 bases, and the junction held 6 bases outside the gene matches. CDR3: CASTSAGGGYTF. The CDR3 nucleotides are TGTGCCAGCACCTCGGCAGGGGGTGGCTACACCTTC. The variable domain in full, with the rest retrieved from reference TRBV7-9 and TRBJ1-2, is DTGVSQNPRHKITKRGQNVTFRCDPISEHNRLYWYRQTLGQGPEFLTYFQNEAQLEKSRLLSDRFSAERPKGSFSTLEIQRTEQGDSAMYLCASTSAGGGYTFGSGTRLTVV.

This chain joins TRBV10-3 and TRBJ2-6; no firm D call. This CDR3 spans 17 amino acids. Germline V gene data show CDR1 as ENHRY and CDR2 as SYGVKD. Between the trimmed V and J ends, which lost 10 bases and 0 bases, there was a span of 19 bases. This CDR3 is CATAWQDDYSGANVLTF. CDR3 DNA: TGTGCCACCGCGTGGCAGGATGATTACTCTGGGGCCAACGTCCTGACTTTC.

The chain carries TRBV7-9 and TRBJ2-5; weak D call: TRBD1 (6 bases). The CDR3 contains 15 residues. The germline V and J ends were trimmed by 1 base and 5 bases, with 14 bases remaining between them. CDR1 and CDR2 from the germline V gene are SEHNR and FQNEAQ (reference sequence). CDR3 in DNA: TGTGCCAGCAGCTTAGGTTCAGGGGCCGCGGAGACCCAGTACTTC. Translated: CASSLGSGAAETQYF.

J is TRBJ2-7 and V is TRBV4-1; D perhaps matches TRBD2 (5 bases). Germline-derived CDR1 and CDR2 are MGHRA and YSYEKL. This CDR3 is 13 amino acids long. Trimming removed 4 bases at V and 6 bases at J, with 13 bases between. The CDR3 DNA reads TGCGCCAGCAGCCCCGGGCGGGCCTCCGAGCAGTACTTC. It translates to CASSPGRASEQYF.

This rearrangement joins TRBV30 to TRBJ2-5, with 8 bases matching TRBD2. Per germline, CDR1 GTSNPN and CDR2 SVGIG (reference sequence). The V and J ends lost 0 bases and 4 bases, in that order; junction bases with no gene match: 4. CDR3 size: 14 residues. CDR3 nucleotide sequence: TGTGCCTGGAGTGTAAGCCTAGCGGGAGAGACCCAGTACTTC. It translates to CAWSVSLAGETQYF.

The chain joins TRBV19 to TRBJ2-3; D is perhaps TRBD2 (5 bases). Germline values: CDR1 LNHDA, CDR2 SQIVND (reference sequence). V lost 0 bases and J lost 6, with 13 bases in between. There are 15 residues in the CDR3. Here the CDR3 reads CASSIDAPSSDTQYF. The CDR3 coding sequence is TGTGCCAGTAGTATAGATGCTCCTAGCAGCGATACGCAGTATTTT.

This chain connects TRBV6-5 to TRBJ2-7, with D maybe TRBD2 (5 bases). V was pared by 3 bases and J by 7 bases, with 13 bases between. The V gene's germline CDR1 is MNHEY and CDR2 SVGAGI. The CDR3 length is 13 residues. For the CDR3, the DNA is TGTGCCAGCAGTTATGCTACACCGGGGGAGCAGTACTTC. It specifies CASSYATPGEQYF.

This clone was recorded once. V gene TRBV19 combines with J gene TRBJ1-2; 9 positions agree with TRBD1. Germline trimming cut 3 bases from V and 4 bases from J; bases unmatched to any gene: 12. The CDR3 length is 17 residues. The germline V gene encodes CDR1 LNHDA and CDR2 SQIVND (reference sequence). The CDR3 sequence: CASSITGGHSWGYGYTF. The CDR3, as DNA: TGTGCCAGTAGTATTACAGGGGGCCACTCCTGGGGCTATGGCTACACCTTC.

This clone was picked up a small number of times. The chain employs TRBV7-8 and TRBJ2-7, with TRBD1 identical over 7 bases. Germline V gene lookup returns CDR1 SGHVS and CDR2 FQNEAQ. The CDR3 is 16 amino acids. Trimming took 5 bases from V and 3 from J; bases not matched to a gene: 13. The CDR3 DNA follows: TGTGCCAGCAGCCAAGGAAGGGGGCCCTTACTCTACGAGCAGTACTTC. This sequence encodes CASSQGRGPLLYEQYF.

The rearrangement joins TRBV9 to TRBJ1-3; D is perhaps TRBD1 (5 bases). Trimming removed 5 bases from V and 1 base from J, with 7 bases in between. CDR1 and CDR2 from the germline V gene are SGDLS and YYNGEE. This CDR3 region has 13 residues. The CDR3 is CASRAGSGNTIYF. The CDR3 region has the DNA TGTGCCAGCAGAGCAGGGTCTGGAAACACCATATATTTT.

V is TRBV7-3 and J is TRBJ2-2; 7 bases are a match to TRBD1. Trimming took 4 bases from V and 2 from J; bases not matched to a gene: 7. From germline, CDR1 is SGHTA and CDR2 FQGTGA. This CDR3 contains 16 residues. The CDR3 region is CASSYAGTANTGELFF. In DNA, the CDR3 is TGTGCCAGCAGCTATGCCGGGACAGCTAACACCGGGGAGCTGTTTTTT.

The chain is built from TRBV5-1 and TRBJ2-3; 7 bases are shared with TRBD1. Trimming cost V 4 bases and J 2 bases; bases outside gene matches: 4. This CDR3 comprises 14 residues. Germline V gene data show CDR1 as SGHRS and CDR2 as YFSETQ. CDR3 loop: CASSIGTATDTQYF. In nucleotides, the CDR3 is TGCGCCAGCAGCATCGGGACAGCCACAGATACGCAGTATTTT. Full variable domain (outside the CDR3, taken from reference TRBV5-1 and TRBJ2-3): KAGVTQTPRYLIKTRGQQVTLSCSPISGHRSVSWYQQTPGQGLQFLFEYFSETQRNKGNFPGRFSGRQFSNSRSEMNVSTLELGDSALYLCASSIGTATDTQYFGPGTRLTVL.

The chain couples TRBV6-5 to TRBJ2-5; weak D call: TRBD2 (5 bases). Germline lookup yields CDR1 MNHEY and CDR2 SVGAGI. Trimming stripped 6 bases from V and 5 bases from J, with 10 bases between. There are 12 residues in the CDR3. CDR3 amino acids: CASSRGRETQYF. CDR3 DNA: TGTGCCAGCAGCCGGGGAAGGGAGACCCAGTACTTC.

The chain has TRBV19 and TRBJ2-1; D not resolved. This CDR3 contains 14 residues. Trimming cost V 9 bases and J 0 bases, with 12 bases left between them. Germline V gene sequence: CDR1 LNHDA, CDR2 SQIVND (reference sequence). DNA for the CDR3: TGTGCCAGCTCATCCCGCAGCTCCTACAATGAGCAGTTCTTC. Protein product: CASSSRSSYNEQFF. Based on the CDR3 plus reference TRBV19 and TRBJ2-1, the full variable domain is DGGITQSPKYLFRKEGQNVTLSCEQNLNHDAMYWYRQDPGQGLRLIYYSQIVNDFQKGDIAEGYSVSREKKESFPLTVTSAQKNPTAFYLCASSSRSSYNEQFFGPGTRLTVL.

The chain employs TRBV13 and TRBJ2-7, with D maybe TRBD2 (6 bases). V lost 5 bases and J 3 bases, leaving 14 bases between the germline ends. CDR3 length: 14 residues. CDR1 PRHDT and CDR2 FYEKMQ come from the germline V gene (reference sequence). The CDR3 region is CASSPRDSDYEQYF. Here the CDR3 DNA reads TGTGCCAGCAGCCCCCGGGACTCAGACTACGAGCAGTACTTC.

This chain joins TRBV6-5 and TRBJ2-7; tentatively, D is TRBD1 (5 bases). Germline V CDR1 and CDR2: MNHEY, SVGAGI. CDR3 length: 12 residues. V was clipped by 11 bases and J by 0 bases, with 11 bases between them. CDR3 in amino acids: CAVQGSSYEQYF. The CDR3 bases are TGTGCCGTTCAGGGCAGCTCCTACGAGCAGTACTTC.